This passage covers 23 T cell receptor beta chains from one sample sequenced in a study of T cells in Graves' hyperthyroidism and ophthalmopathy. TCR beta CDR3 regions were amplified from RNA transcripts. First-round RT-PCR of the TCR CDR3 relied on the HTBI primer set. Each CDR3 protein is one row after TCRdb ran MiXCR on the multiplex PCR reads. The sample includes some 180,000 distinct CDR3 sequences, roughly a sixth of them seen just once. The sequenced material came from blood. The receptors derive from a woman aged 50 to 65 with Graves' hyperthyroidism.

This clonotype was seen repeatedly, ten times or more. The chain recombines TRBV7-9 with TRBJ2-7; D remains unclear. Trimming shortened V by 2 bases and J by 3 bases, and 17 bases separated the two germline ends. The germline gives CDR1 SEHNR, CDR2 FQNEAQ (reference sequence). The CDR3 has 16 amino acids. DNA of the CDR3: TGTGCCAGCAGCTTAATTTCTTGGGCGCCAAACTACGAGCAGTACTTC. Translating gives CASSLISWAPNYEQYF.

This clonotype has at least ten counts. The rearrangement links TRBV2 to TRBJ1-1, with D hard to call. This CDR3 spans 11 amino acids. Germline-derived CDR1 and CDR2 are SNHLY and FYNNEI. V lost 3 bases and J 6 bases, leaving 5 bases between the germline ends. The CDR3 spells CASSEVSEAFF. The CDR3 DNA is TGTGCCAGCAGTGAGGTCTCTGAAGCTTTCTTT.

This clonotype was counted at least ten times. This chain uses TRBV4-2 with TRBJ1-1; the D is unclear. The V end lost 4 bases, the J end lost 4 bases, and 16 bases lay between the germline ends. The germline CDR1 and CDR2 sequences are LGHNA and YNFKEQ. The CDR3 consists of 15 residues. CDR3 amino acids: CASSRVVGGGTEAFF. The CDR3 DNA sequence: TGTGCCAGCAGCCGCGTAGTCGGCGGCGGCACTGAAGCTTTCTTT.

This clonotype was seen many times. V and J are TRBV15 and TRBJ1-1; no clear D gene. The germline gives CDR1 LNHNV, CDR2 YYDKDF (reference sequence). CDR3 length: 16 residues. Deletions cut 0 bases from V and 11 bases from J, with 22 bases between. The CDR3 region is CATSRDQRVSQSDAFF. In DNA form, the CDR3 reads TGTGCCACCAGCAGAGATCAAAGGGTATCGCAGTCCGATGCTTTCTTT.

In this sample, this clonotype turned up many times. This chain connects TRBV11-3 to TRBJ2-7; a possible D gene is TRBD1 (6 bases). V was clipped by 8 bases and J by 2 bases, with 16 bases between them. The CDR3 runs to 14 residues. CDR1 is SGHNT and CDR2 is YENEEA in the germline V gene. The CDR3: CASSSRAGAYEQYF. The CDR3 nucleotides are TGTGCCAGCTCTTCGAGGGCAGGGGCCTACGAGCAGTACTTC.

Ten or more counts support this clonotype. CDR3 DNA sequence: TGTGCCAGCAGCTTAGCCTGGGGCAGGATGAACACTGAAGCTTTCTTT. This gives the protein CASSLAWGRMNTEAFF. V gene TRBV11-2 combines with J gene TRBJ1-1, with D tentatively TRBD1 (5 bases). V was trimmed by 1 base and J by 0 bases, leaving 12 bases between them. Germline V gene data show CDR1 as SGHAT and CDR2 as FQNNGV. This CDR3 comprises 16 residues. Filled out from reference TRBV11-2 and TRBJ1-1, the complete variable domain reads EAGVAQSPRYKIIEKRQSVAFWCNPISGHATLYWYQQILGQGPKLLIQFQNNGVVDDSQLPKDRFSAERLKGVDSTLKIQPAKLEDSAVYLCASSLAWGRMNTEAFFGQGTRLTVV.

This chain links TRBV7-9 with TRBJ2-1; D ambiguous. V was clipped by 1 base and J by 2 bases, with 6 bases between them. The CDR3 consists of 14 residues. The germline CDR1 and CDR2 sequences are SEHNR and FQNEAQ (reference sequence). CDR3: CASSLDQPYNEQFF. CDR3 in DNA: TGTGCCAGCAGCTTAGATCAACCCTACAATGAGCAGTTCTTC.

The chain has TRBV6-1 and TRBJ2-1; 9 bases match TRBD2. Germline V gene sequence: CDR1 MNHNS, CDR2 SASEGT. V was clipped by 10 bases and J by 8 bases; unmatched bases: 36. This CDR3 contains 22 residues. The CDR3, as DNA: TGTGCCACCCCGCCCCGGACCCAAACGACGAGACTAGCGGCAATGTTTGGGGATGAGCAGTTCTTC. Its translation is CATPPRTQTTRLAAMFGDEQFF.

This clonotype was detected only a few times. This could be a read error, since a much larger clone is one nucleotide away. V is TRBV2 and J is TRBJ1-6, with D uncertain. Trimming took off 6 bases at V and 10 bases at J, with 16 bases between the two ends. Germline CDR1 reads SNHLY; CDR2 reads FYNNEI. The length of the CDR3 is 14 residues. The CDR3 sequence is CASSRGPADSPLHF. CDR3 DNA: TGTGCCAGCAGCCGTGGACCGGCCGACTCACCCCTCCACTTT. Combining the CDR3 with reference TRBV2 and TRBJ1-6 gives the whole variable domain EPEVTQTPSHQVTQMGQEVILRCVPISNHLYFYWYRQILGQKVEFLVSFYNNEISEKSEIFDDQFSVERPDGSNFTLKIRSTKLEDSAMYFCASSRGPADSPLHFGNGTRLTVT.

There are a few counts of this clonotype. This rearrangement joins TRBV5-1 to TRBJ1-1; no reliable D call. The ends were cut back, 0 bases at V and 0 bases at J, with 12 bases in the middle. The CDR3 runs to 16 residues. Per germline, CDR1 SGHRS and CDR2 YFSETQ. CDR3 amino acids: CASSLEVAGMNTEAFF. DNA for the CDR3: TGCGCCAGCAGCTTGGAAGTGGCGGGCATGAACACTGAAGCTTTCTTT.

V is TRBV27 and J is TRBJ2-1, with D uncertain. In germline, CDR1 is MNHEY, CDR2 SMNVEV (reference sequence). Trimming left V 3 bases short and J 8 bases short, with 11 bases between. This CDR3 contains 13 residues. The CDR3 spells CASSLVNRDEQFF. The DNA for the CDR3 is TGTGCCAGCAGTTTGGTTAACCGAGATGAGCAGTTCTTC.

This clonotype showed up many times. The chain recombines TRBV7-9 with TRBJ2-3; TRBD2 matches at 8 bases. The CDR3 has 15 residues. The V gene's germline CDR1 is SEHNR and CDR2 FQNEAQ (reference sequence). The V segment lost 5 bases and the J segment 0 bases; nucleotides outside the gene matches: 4. CDR3 bases: TGTGCCAGCAGCCGCCCGGGGGGGAGCACAGATACGCAGTATTTT. It specifies CASSRPGGSTDTQYF.

This clonotype was observed a handful of times. The V gene is TRBV19, the J gene TRBJ1-1; the D is unclear. CDR3 length: 14 residues. Germline V lookup: CDR1 LNHDA, CDR2 SQIVND (reference sequence). V was clipped by 0 bases and J by 1 base, with 6 bases between them. CDR3 bases: TGTGCCAGTAGTATAGATTTGGGGAACACTGAAGCTTTCTTT. This gives the protein CASSIDLGNTEAFF. Full variable domain (outside the CDR3, taken from reference TRBV19 and TRBJ1-1): DGGITQSPKYLFRKEGQNVTLSCEQNLNHDAMYWYRQDPGQGLRLIYYSQIVNDFQKGDIAEGYSVSREKKESFPLTVTSAQKNPTAFYLCASSIDLGNTEAFFGQGTRLTVV.

This clonotype was seen just once. One base away lies a much larger clone, so this may be a sequencing read error. The rearrangement uses TRBV7-8 and TRBJ2-7; unclear D gene. Looked up from germline, CDR1 is SGHVS and CDR2 is FQNEAQ. V was cut by 5 bases and J by 2 bases, with 4 bases left in between. This CDR3 contains 11 residues. The CDR3 nucleotides read TGTGCCAGCAGCCCGACCTACGAGCAGTACTTC. This gives the protein CASSPTYEQYF.

This clonotype was counted many times. V is TRBV19 and J is TRBJ2-7; no firm D call. Trimming took off 1 base at V and 6 bases at J, with 13 bases between the two ends. The CDR3 contains 14 residues. Germline-derived CDR1 and CDR2 are LNHDA and SQIVND (reference sequence). The CDR3 here is CASSIGARIGEQYF. Here the CDR3 DNA reads TGTGCCAGTAGTATAGGGGCCAGGATCGGCGAGCAGTACTTC.

The CDR3 nucleotides read TGCAGTGCTAGAAGAGGGCGGGGGACCCTTAATAGCAATCAGCCCCAGCATTTT. Amino acids: CSARRGRGTLNSNQPQHF. V and J are TRBV20-1 and TRBJ1-5; D may be TRBD1 (5 bases). V was clipped by 2 bases and J by 0 bases, with 20 bases between them. The CDR3 is 18 amino acids. Germline loops: CDR1 DFQATT, CDR2 SNEGSKA (reference sequence).

There are many counts of this clonotype. The chain combines TRBV3-1 with TRBJ1-5, with unresolved D. From germline, CDR1 is LGHDT and CDR2 YNNKEL (reference sequence). Trimming took off 1 base at V and 2 bases at J, with 12 bases between the two ends. This CDR3 has 16 residues. CDR3 DNA: TGTGCCAGCAGCCAAGGGCCGGCCTATGGCAATCAGCCCCAGCATTTT. Protein: CASSQGPAYGNQPQHF.

There are many counts of this clonotype. J is TRBJ1-6 and V is TRBV2; no clear D gene. V was clipped by 7 bases and J by 9 bases, with 16 bases between them. Germline V lookup: CDR1 SNHLY, CDR2 FYNNEI. The CDR3 runs 14 residues. CDR3 residues: CASTEGRDRSPLHF. The CDR3, as DNA: TGTGCCAGCACGGAAGGGCGGGATCGTTCACCCCTCCACTTT.

V and J are TRBV7-4 and TRBJ1-5; D is perhaps TRBD1 (5 bases). The length of the CDR3 is 15 residues. Trimming shortened V by 2 bases and J by 11 bases, and 19 bases separated the two germline ends. In germline, CDR1 is SGHVT, CDR2 SQSDAQ. The CDR3 coding sequence is TGTGCCAGCAGCTTATTGAGGGGTGAGGGTTTGGCCCAGCATTTT. Protein sequence: CASSLLRGEGLAQHF. The full variable domain, completed using reference TRBV7-4 and TRBJ1-5, is GAGVSQSPRYKVAKRGRDVALRCDSISGHVTLYWYRQTLGQGSEVLTYSQSDAQRDKSGRPSGRFSAERPERSVSTLKIQRTEQGDSAVYLCASSLLRGEGLAQHFGDGTRLSIL.

This clonotype was picked up a small number of times. The chain links TRBV2 to TRBJ2-1, with a possible D match to TRBD2 (5 bases). In germline, CDR1 is SNHLY, CDR2 FYNNEI. V lost 4 bases, J lost 0 bases, and 10 bases lay in between. The CDR3 runs to 15 residues. The chain's CDR3 is CASSGQGSSYNEQFF. DNA of the CDR3: TGTGCCAGCAGTGGGCAAGGGAGCTCCTACAATGAGCAGTTCTTC.

In its sample, this clonotype was seen many times. The chain couples TRBV7-8 to TRBJ2-1; a weak D match, TRBD1 (6 bases). The CDR3 runs 15 residues. Germline CDR1 and CDR2: SGHVS and FQNEAQ. Trimming removed 2 bases at V and 9 bases at J, with 17 bases between. The CDR3 loop is CASSLRGRGSGEQFF. For the CDR3, the DNA is TGTGCCAGCAGCTTAAGGGGCAGGGGTTCTGGTGAGCAGTTCTTC.

This clonotype was counted many times. This CDR3 is CASNPFRPNEKLFF. For the CDR3, the DNA is TGTGCCAGCAACCCTTTTAGACCTAATGAAAAACTGTTTTTT. This chain links TRBV6-1 with TRBJ1-4; no firm D call. Germline V gives CDR1 MNHNS, CDR2 SASEGT. This CDR3 is 14 amino acids long. Trimming removed 7 bases from V and 3 bases from J, with 12 bases in between.

Ten or more counts support this clonotype. CDR3 sequence: CSAREGMGGPHEQYF. The CDR3 bases are TGCAGTGCTAGAGAAGGTATGGGAGGGCCCCACGAGCAGTACTTC. The rearrangement uses TRBV20-1 and TRBJ2-7; 7 bases line up with TRBD2. V gave up 0 bases and J gave up 5 bases; unmatched junction bases: 10. Germline V gene lookup returns CDR1 DFQATT and CDR2 SNEGSKA (reference sequence). The CDR3 totals 15 residues.